This T cell receptor (beta chain) was obtained from a study of T-cell reconstitution after alpha-beta-depleted transplantation in children. Germline V lookup: CDR1 SQVTM, CDR2 ANQGSEA. Losses at the gene ends were 0 bases for V and 9 bases for J; bases not matched to a gene: 13. The CDR3 has 16 amino acids. Study outcomes and limitations: One year after transplant, T-cell counts and diversity came mostly from newly produced T cells. From surviving recipient T cells and thymic progenitors came the high day-60 TCRbeta diversity observed in some patients.

This clonotype was observed a few times. Its antigen is not identified. Molecular barcoding with unique molecular identifiers was used for the TCRbeta library. TCRdb itself ran the PCR reads through MiXCR, one entry per CDR3 protein. The sample has 450,000 to 550,000 distinct CDR3 sequences; more than 9.5% are singletons. The origin of this receptor is a female patient between 2 and 10 years old who had a stem cell transplant for aplastic anemia, so the T cells may come from the graft donor. The V gene is TRBV29-1, the J gene TRBJ2-1; 8 bases match TRBD2. Sample: PBMCs, mostly from graft donor cells, taken 180 days after TCRalphabeta/CD19-depleted stem cell transplant. In DNA form, the CDR3 reads TGCAGCGTTGAAGATGGATTTAGGACTAGCAGGGGTGAGCAGTTCTTC. Protein: CSVEDGFRTSRGEQFF.